This T cell receptor (beta chain) was captured by sequencing in a study of T cells expressing NK-cell markers. Germline CDR1 is MGHRA and CDR2 is YSYEKL. This CDR3 has 15 residues. TCRdb reprocessed the 5' RACE reads, with one entry per CDR3 protein and no DNA. The sample table sets out about 160,000 distinct CDR3 sequences. Sequenced: blood T cells: a sorted CD56 or NKG2C T cell subset, CD4+ or CD8+ T cells, or bulk PBMC T cells (not recorded which). The chain combines TRBV4-1 with TRBJ1-1. The sequence was collected from a man aged 18-75 years in good health. This CDR3 reads CASSQDLKGLAEAFF.